This paragraph reports one TCR beta chain. This clone's antigen is unknown. Per-base quality was not reported, and no clone a single base away is much larger than it. These data come from a study of T cell changes during pregnancy in multiple sclerosis (dated by TCRdb to between 2019 and 2020). For context, the study as a whole: The study examined how the T cell repertoire changed over the course of pregnancy in women with multiple sclerosis.

The library was built by means of the immunoSEQ multiplex PCR assay. TCRdb took this table from immuneACCESS and kept in-frame rearrangements with V and J called. Such tables lack part of the clones; where checked against another copy, unresolved V genes explain under half of the gap, and the rest is unexplained. In all, the sample holds 72,000 or so clones, and 93% of those were seen once. The ten largest account for 2.5% of the sample. CDR1 and CDR2 are drawn from the germline V gene (reference sequence): SGHNT, YYREEE. V lost 4 bases and J lost 2 bases, and the count of bases not matched to a germline gene is 5. Measured from the cysteine to the phenylalanine, the CDR3 is 16 residues long. The kept DNA is CDR3 alone, 48 bases in frame from the first base.

The source is a female donor with multiple sclerosis, enrolled in a pregnancy study. The chain was built from TRBV5-4 and TRBJ2-7; TRBD2 fits 14 bases in the junction. This sample comprised peripheral blood, obtained in the second trimester of pregnancy. The CDR3 in this case is CASSPWTSGGPYEQYF. At the DNA level, the sequence is TGTGCCAGCAGCCCGTGGACTAGCGGGGGGCCCTACGAGCAGTACTTC.